Included here is one TCR beta chain sequence, with context. The data originate from a study of blood T cell repertoires in COVID-19. This CDR3 has 14 amino acids. V was clipped by 6 bases and J by 8 bases, with 17 bases between them. Germline V gives CDR1 GTSNPN, CDR2 SVGIG (reference sequence). Profiling relied on immunoSEQ multiplex PCR, and the TCRdb table lists in-frame clones only, not all of them. The data show 300,000 to 400,000 clones, around 87% seen once. Material: peripheral blood. The sequence was obtained from a human donor in a cohort sampled during active COVID-19. The rearrangement joins TRBV30 to TRBJ1-6; D is possibly TRBD1 (5 bases). CDR3 DNA sequence: TGTGCCTGCAACCCTGACCGGGGGGATTCACCCCTCCACTTT. It translates to CACNPDRGDSPLHF.